This record looks at one TCR beta chain sequence and its context. This sample was taken from a study of sequential checkpoint blockade in melanoma. Overall study context: Maintenance nivolumab came after either treatment sequence.

Treatment denoted: randomized to nivolumab then ipilimumab (arm A) or the reverse (arm B). Sorted cells were live CD3+CD8+, lacking CD19 and CD56, from PBMCs. The CDR3 runs to 18 residues. V shed 0 bases and J 2 bases; nucleotides not matched to a gene: 10. Germline V lookup: CDR1 MGHRA, CDR2 YSYEKL. Sequenced by immunoSEQ multiplex PCR; TCRdb stores in-frame clones only, minus some. The data contain approximately 40,000 clones, roughly 88% of them singletons. This chain uses TRBV4-1 with TRBJ1-3; TRBD1 matches at 7 bases. Sequenced material: CD8+ T cells sorted from blood (inferred from file names), taken from a patient given nivolumab and ipilimumab in sequence. The receptor was derived from a human donor with melanoma. The CDR3 DNA reads TGCGCCAGCAGCCAAGATCCAGACGGGACAGCCACTGGAAACACCATATATTTT. Translated, it gives CASSQDPDGTATGNTIYF.